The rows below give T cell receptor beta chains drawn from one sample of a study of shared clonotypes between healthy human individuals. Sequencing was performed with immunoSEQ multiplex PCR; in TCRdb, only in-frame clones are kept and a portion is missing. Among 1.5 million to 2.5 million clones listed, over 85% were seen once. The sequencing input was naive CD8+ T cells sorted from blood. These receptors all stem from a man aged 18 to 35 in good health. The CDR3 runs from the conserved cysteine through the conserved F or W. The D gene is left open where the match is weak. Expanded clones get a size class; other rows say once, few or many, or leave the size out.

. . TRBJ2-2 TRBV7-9 TGTGCCAGCAGCTTAGACACCACCGGGGAGCTGTTTTTT CASSLDTTGELFF
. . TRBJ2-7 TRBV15 TGTGCCACCAGCAGAGAGACGACTAGTGACTACGAGCAGTACTTC CATSRETTSDYEQYF
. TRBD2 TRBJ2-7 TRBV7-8 TGTGCCAGCAGCTTCCCCGGGAGGGCCTACGAGCAGTACTTC CASSFPGRAYEQYF
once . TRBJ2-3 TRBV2 TGTGCCAGCAGTGAAGCAGGGGCCCTAGTAATAGATACGCAGTATTTT CASSEAGALVIDTQYF
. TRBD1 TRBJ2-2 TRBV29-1 TGCAGCGTCCCGGGACAGGGAGGATCCGGGGAGCTGTTTTTT CSVPGQGGSGELFF
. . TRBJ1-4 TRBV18 TGTGCCAGCTCACTGTTTGGACAGCTTAATGAAAAACTGTTTTTT CASSLFGQLNEKLFF
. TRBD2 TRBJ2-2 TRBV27 TGTGCCAGCAGTCCCGGACTAGACATCGGGGAGCTGTTTTTT CASSPGLDIGELFF
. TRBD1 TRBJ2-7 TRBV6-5 TGTGCCAGCACCGGGACAGGGGTTGGCGAGCAGTACTTC CASTGTGVGEQYF
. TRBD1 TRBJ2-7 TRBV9 TGTGCCAGCAGCGTAGCGACAGGGTACGAGCAGTACTTC CASSVATGYEQYF
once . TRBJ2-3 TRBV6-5 TGTGCCAGCAGCGTATCAGATACGCAGTATTTT CASSVSDTQYF
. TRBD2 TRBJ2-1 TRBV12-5 TGTGCTAGTGGTTTGGGGGGACTAGCAGCCTGGGAGCAGTTCTTC CASGLGGLAAWEQFF
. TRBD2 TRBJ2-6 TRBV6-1 TGTGCCAGCAGTGAGGGGACTATAGCGGTGATCTCTGGGGCCAACGTCCTGACTTTC CASSEGTIAVISGANVLTF
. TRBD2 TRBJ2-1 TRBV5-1 TGCGCCAGCAGCCTCTTCCGGGGGGATGAGCAGTTCTTC CASSLFRGDEQFF
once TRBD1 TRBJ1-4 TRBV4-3 TGCGCCAGCAGCCAACAACAGGGGAAGGGGGAAAAACTGTTTTTT CASSQQQGKGEKLFF
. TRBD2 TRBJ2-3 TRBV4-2 TGTGCCAGCAGCCAAGACGGGCAGCGGGGGGCCACAGATACGCAGTATTTT CASSQDGQRGATDTQYF
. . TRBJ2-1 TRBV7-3 TGTGCCAGCAGCTTAACAGGCGGGTCCTACAATGAGCAGTTCTTC CASSLTGGSYNEQFF
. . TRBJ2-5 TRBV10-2 TGCGCCAGCAGTGAGTCGAGCCTGGGGGGAGAGACCCAGTACTTC CASSESSLGGETQYF
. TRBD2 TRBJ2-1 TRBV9 TGTGCCAGCAGTTCTAGCCGGACTAGCGGCCACAATGAGCAGTTCTTC CASSSSRTSGHNEQFF
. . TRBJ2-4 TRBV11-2 TGTGCCAGCAGCCCCCCCGCGGGGACAGCGCCCGGAGGGGTTCAGTACTTC CASSPPAGTAPGGVQYF
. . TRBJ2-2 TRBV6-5 TGTGCCAGCAGTTACACGGACCCCACGAACACCGGGGAGCTGTTTTTT CASSYTDPTNTGELFF
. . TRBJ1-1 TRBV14 TGTGCCAGCAGCCAAGATCCCGGTATTTTCGGGGGCACTGAAGCTTTCTTT CASSQDPGIFGGTEAFF
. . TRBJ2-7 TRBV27 TGTGCCAGCAGTTTAGGTATTGCAGGGGAGCAGTACTTC CASSLGIAGEQYF
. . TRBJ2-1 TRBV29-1 TGCAGCGCGGAAGGGTTTGGCGTCCTTGCAGGCAATGAGCAGTTCTTC CSAEGFGVLAGNEQFF
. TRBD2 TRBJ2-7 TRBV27 TGTGCCAGCAGTTTATTTCGACTAGCGGGGGCCTACGAGCAGTACTTC CASSLFRLAGAYEQYF
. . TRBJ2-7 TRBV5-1 TGCGCCAGCAGCTCGGGCCACGGGGACCCCTCCGAGCAGTACTTC CASSSGHGDPSEQYF
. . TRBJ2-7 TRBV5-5 TGTGCCAGCAGCTTGGTCAGGGACTCCTACGAGCAGTACTTC CASSLVRDSYEQYF
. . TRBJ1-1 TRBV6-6 TGTGCCAGCAGTTACCTAGGGGTGGACCACACTGAAGCTTTCTTT CASSYLGVDHTEAFF
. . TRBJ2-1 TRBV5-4 TGTGCCAGCAGAGATGGCGGGACCGACGATGAGCAGTTCTTC CASRDGGTDDEQFF
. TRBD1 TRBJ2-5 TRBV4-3 TGCGCCAGCAGCGAAAATTGGACAGGGGAGCAAGAGACCCAGTACTTC CASSENWTGEQETQYF
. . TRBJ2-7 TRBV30 TGTGCCTGGGACTCAATGGGGACCTACGAGCAGTACTTC CAWDSMGTYEQYF
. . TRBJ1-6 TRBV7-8 TGTGCCAGCAGCTTGAAGGGCCTCGGGGACTATAATTCACCCCTCCACTTT CASSLKGLGDYNSPLHF
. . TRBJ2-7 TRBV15 TGTGCCACCAGCAATACACTTACCTACGAGCAGTACTTC CATSNTLTYEQYF
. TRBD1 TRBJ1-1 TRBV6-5 TGTGCCAGCAGTTACATACAGGGGGCTGAAGCTTTCTTT CASSYIQGAEAFF
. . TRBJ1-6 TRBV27 TGTGCCAGCACTCCAGGGAATCCCTATAATTCACCCCTCCACTTT CASTPGNPYNSPLHF
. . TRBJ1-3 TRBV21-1 TGTGCTAGCAGCAAAGAGGGCAGGGCCTCTGGAAACACCATATATTTT CASSKEGRASGNTIYF
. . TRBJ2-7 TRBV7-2 TGTGCCAGCAGCTTAGGGACGGTGAACGAGCAGTACTTC CASSLGTVNEQYF
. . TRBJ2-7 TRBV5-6 TGTGCCAGCAGCTTGGGGGCCATGGGCGTCGCCTCCTACGAGCAGTACTTC CASSLGAMGVASYEQYF
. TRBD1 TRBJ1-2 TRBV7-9 TGTGCCAGCAGCAACCGGGACAGGGAGTACTTGAATGGCTACACCTTC CASSNRDREYLNGYTF
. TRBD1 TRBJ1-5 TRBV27 TGTGCCAGCAGTTCCGGGACAGGAGGCAATCAGCCCCAGCATTTT CASSSGTGGNQPQHF
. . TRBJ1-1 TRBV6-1 TGTGCCAGCAGTGAACGTCTGGGGGTGAACACTGAAGCTTTCTTT CASSERLGVNTEAFF
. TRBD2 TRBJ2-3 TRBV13 TGTGCCAGCAGCTCTACCTCTGGGCGGGAGGGTCTCCGGGGAATCACAGATACGCAGTATTTT CASSSTSGREGLRGITDTQYF
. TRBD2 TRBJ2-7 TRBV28 TGTGCCAGCAGTCGGACTAGAATCGACGAGCAGTACTTC CASSRTRIDEQYF
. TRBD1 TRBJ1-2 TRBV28 TGTGCCACCCTGACAGGGGTGGACTATGGCTACACCTTC CATLTGVDYGYTF
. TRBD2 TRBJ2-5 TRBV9 TGTGCCAGCAGCGAGCAGGGCCTAGCGGGACCACAAGAGACCCAGTACTTC CASSEQGLAGPQETQYF
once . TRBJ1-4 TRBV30 TGTGCCTGGAGTGGAAGTGGGCCCGGGCAACTGTTTTTT CAWSGSGPGQLFF
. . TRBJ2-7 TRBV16 TGTGCCAGCAGCCACCCGGGCGGCGGCGCCTACGAGCAGTACTTC CASSHPGGGAYEQYF
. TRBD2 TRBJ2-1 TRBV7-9 TGTGCCAGCAGCGCTCCGGGACTAGCGGCGAGAAGCTATGAGCAGTTCTTC CASSAPGLAARSYEQFF
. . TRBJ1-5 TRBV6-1 TGTGCCAGCGGGAGGCAGCCCCAGCATTTT CASGRQPQHF
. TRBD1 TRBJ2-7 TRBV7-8 TGTGCCAGCAGCTTAGATCCGGGACAGACCTACGAGCAGTACTTC CASSLDPGQTYEQYF
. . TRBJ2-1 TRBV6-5 TGTGCCAGCAGTTACTCGAGCTCCTACAATGAGCAGTTCTTC CASSYSSSYNEQFF
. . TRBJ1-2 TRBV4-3 TGCGCCAGCAGCCAACTGGGGGGGCTCGACTATGGCTACACCTTC CASSQLGGLDYGYTF